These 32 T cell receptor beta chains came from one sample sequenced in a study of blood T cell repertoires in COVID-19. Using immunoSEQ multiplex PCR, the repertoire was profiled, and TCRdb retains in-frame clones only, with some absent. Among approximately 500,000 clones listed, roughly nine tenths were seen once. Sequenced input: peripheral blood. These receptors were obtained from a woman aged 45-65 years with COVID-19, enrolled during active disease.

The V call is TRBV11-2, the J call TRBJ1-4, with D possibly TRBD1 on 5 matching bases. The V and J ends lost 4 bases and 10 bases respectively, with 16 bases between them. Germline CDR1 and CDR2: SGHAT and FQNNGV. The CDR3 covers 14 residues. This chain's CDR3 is CASSWAGTGGKLFF. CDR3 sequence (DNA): TGTGCCAGCAGCTGGGCCGGAACAGGCGGAAAACTGTTTTTT.

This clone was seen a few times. The chain's CDR3 is CASSQKKEAQPQHF. CDR3 bases: TGTGCCAGCAGCCAGAAAAAAGAGGCTCAGCCCCAGCATTTT. The J gene is TRBJ1-5, the V gene TRBV3-1 (or the pseudogene TRBV3-2); D not certain. The CDR3 consists of 14 residues. Germline CDR1 is LGHDT and CDR2 is YNNKEL (reference sequence). The V and J ends lost 3 bases and 6 bases respectively, with 12 bases between them.

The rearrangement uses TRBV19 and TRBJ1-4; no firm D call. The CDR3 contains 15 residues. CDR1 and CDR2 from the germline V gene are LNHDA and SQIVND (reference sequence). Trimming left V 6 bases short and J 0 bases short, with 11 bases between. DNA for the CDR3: TGTGCCAGTAGCCGATGGGCCGCAACTAATGAAAAACTGTTTTTT. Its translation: CASSRWAATNEKLFF.

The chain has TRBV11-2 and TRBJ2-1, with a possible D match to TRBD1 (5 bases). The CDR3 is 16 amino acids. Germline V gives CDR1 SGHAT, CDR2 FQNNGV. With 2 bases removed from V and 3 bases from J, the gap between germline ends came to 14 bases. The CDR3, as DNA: TGTGCCAGCAGCTTAATAGCCGGACAACTCTACAATGAGCAGTTCTTC. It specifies CASSLIAGQLYNEQFF. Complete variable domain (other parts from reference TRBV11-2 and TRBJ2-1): EAGVAQSPRYKIIEKRQSVAFWCNPISGHATLYWYQQILGQGPKLLIQFQNNGVVDDSQLPKDRFSAERLKGVDSTLKIQPAKLEDSAVYLCASSLIAGQLYNEQFFGPGTRLTVL.

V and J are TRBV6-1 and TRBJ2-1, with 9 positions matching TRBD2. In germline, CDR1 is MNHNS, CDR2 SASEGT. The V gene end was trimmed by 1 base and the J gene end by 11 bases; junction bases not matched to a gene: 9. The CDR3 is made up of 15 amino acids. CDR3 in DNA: TGTGCCAGCAGTGAAGGCCCCCTAGCGGGGTATAAGCAGTTCTTC. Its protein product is CASSEGPLAGYKQFF.

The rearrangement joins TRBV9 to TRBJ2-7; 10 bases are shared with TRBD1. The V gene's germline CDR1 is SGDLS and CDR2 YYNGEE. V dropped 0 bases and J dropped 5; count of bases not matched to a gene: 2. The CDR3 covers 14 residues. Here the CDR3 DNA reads TGTGCCAGCAGCGTAGAGGGGACAGGGGACGAGCAGTACTTC. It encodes CASSVEGTGDEQYF.

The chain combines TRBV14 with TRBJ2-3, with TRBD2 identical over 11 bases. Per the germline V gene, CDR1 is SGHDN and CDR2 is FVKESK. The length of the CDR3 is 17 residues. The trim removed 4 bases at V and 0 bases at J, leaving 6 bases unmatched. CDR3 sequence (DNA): TGTGCCAGCAGCCCCCACCCTAGCGGGGGGAGCACAGATACGCAGTATTTT. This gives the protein CASSPHPSGGSTDTQYF.

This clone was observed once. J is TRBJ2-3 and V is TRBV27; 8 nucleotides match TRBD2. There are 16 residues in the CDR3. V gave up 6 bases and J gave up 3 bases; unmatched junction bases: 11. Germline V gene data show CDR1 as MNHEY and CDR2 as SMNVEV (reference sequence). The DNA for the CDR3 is TGTGCCAGCAGACCCCTCGGGGGGGGAGGGACAGATACGCAGTATTTT. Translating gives CASRPLGGGGTDTQYF.

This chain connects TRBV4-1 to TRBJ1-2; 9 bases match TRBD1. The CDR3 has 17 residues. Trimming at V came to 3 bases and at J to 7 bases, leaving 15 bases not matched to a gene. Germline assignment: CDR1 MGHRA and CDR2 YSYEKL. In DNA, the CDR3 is TGCGCCAGCAGCCAGGGCCCCGGGACAGGGAGGAAGGGTGGCTACACCTTC. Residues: CASSQGPGTGRKGGYTF.

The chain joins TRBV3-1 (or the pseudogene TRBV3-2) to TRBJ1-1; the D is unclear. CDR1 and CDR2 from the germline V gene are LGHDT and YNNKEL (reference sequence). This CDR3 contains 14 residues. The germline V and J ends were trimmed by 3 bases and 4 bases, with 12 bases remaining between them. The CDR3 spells CASSHYVESTEAFF. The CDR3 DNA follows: TGTGCCAGCAGCCATTATGTCGAGAGCACTGAAGCTTTCTTT.

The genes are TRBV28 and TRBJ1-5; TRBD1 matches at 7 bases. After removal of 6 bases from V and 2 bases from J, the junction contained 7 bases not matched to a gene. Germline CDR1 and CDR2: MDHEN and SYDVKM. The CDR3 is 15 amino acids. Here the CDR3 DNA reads TGTGCCAGCAGCCAAAGAGACAGGGGCAATCAGCCCCAGCATTTT. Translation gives CASSQRDRGNQPQHF.

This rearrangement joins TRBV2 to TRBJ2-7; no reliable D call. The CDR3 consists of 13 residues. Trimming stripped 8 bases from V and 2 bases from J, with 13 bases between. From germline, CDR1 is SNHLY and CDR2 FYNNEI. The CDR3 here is CASQLADTYEQYF. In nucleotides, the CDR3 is TGTGCCAGCCAGTTGGCAGACACCTACGAGCAGTACTTC. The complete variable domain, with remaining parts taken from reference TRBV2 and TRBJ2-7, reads EPEVTQTPSHQVTQMGQEVILRCVPISNHLYFYWYRQILGQKVEFLVSFYNNEISEKSEIFDDQFSVERPDGSNFTLKIRSTKLEDSAMYFCASQLADTYEQYFGPGTRLTVT.

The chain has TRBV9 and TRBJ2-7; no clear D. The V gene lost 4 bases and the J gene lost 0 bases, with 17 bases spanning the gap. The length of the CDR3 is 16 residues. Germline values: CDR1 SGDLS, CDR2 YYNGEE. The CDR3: CASSLNFETSSYEQYF. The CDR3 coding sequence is TGTGCCAGCAGCCTGAATTTCGAGACAAGCTCCTACGAGCAGTACTTC.

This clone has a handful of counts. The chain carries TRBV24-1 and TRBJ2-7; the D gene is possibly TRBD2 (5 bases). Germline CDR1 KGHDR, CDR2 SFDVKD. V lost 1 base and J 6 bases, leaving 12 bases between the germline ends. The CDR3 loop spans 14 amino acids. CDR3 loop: CATSDFPEGREQYF. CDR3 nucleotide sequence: TGTGCCACCAGTGATTTCCCTGAGGGTCGCGAGCAGTACTTC.

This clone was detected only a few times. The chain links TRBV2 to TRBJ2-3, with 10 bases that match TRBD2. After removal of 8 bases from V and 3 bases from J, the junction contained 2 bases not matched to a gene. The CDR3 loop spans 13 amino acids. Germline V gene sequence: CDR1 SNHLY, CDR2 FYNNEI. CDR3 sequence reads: CASEGLATDTQYF. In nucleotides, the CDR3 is TGTGCCAGCGAGGGACTAGCGACAGATACGCAGTATTTT.

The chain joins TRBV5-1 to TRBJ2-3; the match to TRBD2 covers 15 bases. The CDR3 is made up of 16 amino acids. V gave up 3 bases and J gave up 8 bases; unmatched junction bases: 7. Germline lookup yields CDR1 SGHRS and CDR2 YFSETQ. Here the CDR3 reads CASSWTSGGAGFTQYF. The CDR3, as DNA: TGCGCCAGCAGCTGGACTAGCGGGGGGGCAGGGTTTACGCAGTATTTT.

CDR3 nucleotides: TGTGCCAGTATCTCGAGGAGCTCTGGAAACACCATATATTTT. Residues: CASISRSSGNTIYF. J is TRBJ1-3 and V is TRBV19; D not resolved. Germline-derived CDR1 and CDR2 are LNHDA and SQIVND (reference sequence). Trimming stripped 7 bases from V and 0 bases from J, with 10 bases between. The CDR3 spans 14 residues.

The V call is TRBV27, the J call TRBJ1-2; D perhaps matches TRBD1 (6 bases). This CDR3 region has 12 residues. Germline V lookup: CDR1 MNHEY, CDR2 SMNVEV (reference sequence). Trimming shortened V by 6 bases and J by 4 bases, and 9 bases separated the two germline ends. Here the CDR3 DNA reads TGTGCCAGCAGCCCGGACAGCTATGGCTACACCTTC. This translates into CASSPDSYGYTF.

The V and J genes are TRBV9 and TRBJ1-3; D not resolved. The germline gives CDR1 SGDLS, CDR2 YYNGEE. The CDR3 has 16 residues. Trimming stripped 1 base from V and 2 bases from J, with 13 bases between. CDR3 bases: TGTGCCAGCAGCGTACGAGACCAAGGAGCTGGAAACACCATATATTTT. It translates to CASSVRDQGAGNTIYF.

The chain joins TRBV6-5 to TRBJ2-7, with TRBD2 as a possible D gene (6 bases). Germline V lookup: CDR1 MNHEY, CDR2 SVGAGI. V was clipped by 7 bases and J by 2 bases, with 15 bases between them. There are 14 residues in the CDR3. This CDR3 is CASTSGEGAYEQYF. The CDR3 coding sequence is TGTGCCAGCACCTCGGGGGAAGGTGCCTACGAGCAGTACTTC.

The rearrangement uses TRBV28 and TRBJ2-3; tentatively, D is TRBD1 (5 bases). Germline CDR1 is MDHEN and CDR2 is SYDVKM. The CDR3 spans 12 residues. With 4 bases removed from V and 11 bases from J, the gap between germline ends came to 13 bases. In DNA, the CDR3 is TGTGCCAGCAGTTCGGACAACCCGAAGCAGTATTTT. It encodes CASSSDNPKQYF.

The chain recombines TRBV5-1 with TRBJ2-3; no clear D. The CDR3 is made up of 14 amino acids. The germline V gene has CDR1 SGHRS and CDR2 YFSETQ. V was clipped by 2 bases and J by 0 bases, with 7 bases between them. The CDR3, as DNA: TGCGCCAGCAGCTTCTCCGAGAGCACAGATACGCAGTATTTT. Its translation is CASSFSESTDTQYF.

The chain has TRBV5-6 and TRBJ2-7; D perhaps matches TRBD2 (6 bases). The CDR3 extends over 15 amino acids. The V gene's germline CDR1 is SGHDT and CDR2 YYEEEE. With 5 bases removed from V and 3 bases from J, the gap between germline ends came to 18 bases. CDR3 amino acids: CASSQLRRGYYEQYF. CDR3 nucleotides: TGTGCCAGCAGTCAGCTGCGTCGGGGGTACTACGAGCAGTACTTC.

CDR3 nucleotide sequence: TGTGCCAGCAGTCCCGGAAATCGCGGGGTAACATCCTACGAGCAGTACTTC. It codes for CASSPGNRGVTSYEQYF. V usage is TRBV27 and J usage is TRBJ2-7, with D possibly TRBD2 on 6 matching bases. Germline CDR1 is MNHEY and CDR2 is SMNVEV (reference sequence). Trimming left V 5 bases short and J 1 base short, with 21 bases between. The CDR3 covers 17 residues.

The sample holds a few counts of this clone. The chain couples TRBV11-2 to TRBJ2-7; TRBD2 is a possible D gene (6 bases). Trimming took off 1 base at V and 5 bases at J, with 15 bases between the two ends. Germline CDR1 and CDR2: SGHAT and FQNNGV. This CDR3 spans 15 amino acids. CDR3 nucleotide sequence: TGTGCCAGCAGCTTAGGCCCGGGACTCCGGGACGAGCAGTACTTC. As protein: CASSLGPGLRDEQYF. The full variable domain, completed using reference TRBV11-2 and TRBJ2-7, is EAGVAQSPRYKIIEKRQSVAFWCNPISGHATLYWYQQILGQGPKLLIQFQNNGVVDDSQLPKDRFSAERLKGVDSTLKIQPAKLEDSAVYLCASSLGPGLRDEQYFGPGTRLTVT.

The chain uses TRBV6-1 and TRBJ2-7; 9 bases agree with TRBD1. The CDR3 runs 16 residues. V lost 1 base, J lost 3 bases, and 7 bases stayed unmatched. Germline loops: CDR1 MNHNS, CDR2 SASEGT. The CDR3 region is CASSEGGWGQGYEQYF. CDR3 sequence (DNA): TGTGCCAGCAGTGAAGGAGGATGGGGACAGGGCTACGAGCAGTACTTC.

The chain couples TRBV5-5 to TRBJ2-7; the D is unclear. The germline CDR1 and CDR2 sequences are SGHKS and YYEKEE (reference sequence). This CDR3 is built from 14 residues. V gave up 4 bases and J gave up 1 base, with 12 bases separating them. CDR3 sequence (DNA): TGTGCCAGCAGCGTCGTTACAGAGTCCTACGAGCAGTACTTC. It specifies CASSVVTESYEQYF.

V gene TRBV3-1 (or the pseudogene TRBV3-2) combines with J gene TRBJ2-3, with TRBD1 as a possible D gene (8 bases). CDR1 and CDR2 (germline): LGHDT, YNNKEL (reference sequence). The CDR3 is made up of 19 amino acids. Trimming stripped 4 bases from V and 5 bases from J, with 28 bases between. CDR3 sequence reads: CASSPTPRGPRGRGDTQYF. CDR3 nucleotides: TGTGCCAGCAGCCCTACCCCGCGGGGGCCCAGGGGGCGCGGAGATACGCAGTATTTT.

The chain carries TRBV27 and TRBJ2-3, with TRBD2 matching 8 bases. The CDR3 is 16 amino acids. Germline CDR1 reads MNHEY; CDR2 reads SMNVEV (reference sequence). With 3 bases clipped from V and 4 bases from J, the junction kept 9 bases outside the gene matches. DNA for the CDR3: TGTGCCAGCAGTTTTTCGGCGGGGGGCTCCCCAGATACGCAGTATTTT. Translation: CASSFSAGGSPDTQYF.

The CDR3 DNA follows: TGTGCCAGCACAGGGAGGGCCGGCACTGAAGCTTTCTTT. Its translation is CASTGRAGTEAFF. The rearrangement uses TRBV19 and TRBJ1-1; D perhaps matches TRBD1 (6 bases). The CDR3 length is 13 residues. Germline V gene data show CDR1 as LNHDA and CDR2 as SQIVND (reference sequence). Trimming stripped 9 bases from V and 4 bases from J, with 15 bases between.

The DNA for the CDR3 is TGTGCCAGCAGTTACGGGGGAGGGATTGACAACTATGGCTACACCTTC. This gives the protein CASSYGGGIDNYGYTF. This chain joins TRBV6-2 or TRBV6-3 and TRBJ1-2; D might be TRBD1 (5 bases). V lost 2 bases to trimming and J lost 2 bases, with 15 bases between them. The germline CDR1 and CDR2 sequences are MNHEY and SVGEGT. The CDR3 is 16 amino acids.

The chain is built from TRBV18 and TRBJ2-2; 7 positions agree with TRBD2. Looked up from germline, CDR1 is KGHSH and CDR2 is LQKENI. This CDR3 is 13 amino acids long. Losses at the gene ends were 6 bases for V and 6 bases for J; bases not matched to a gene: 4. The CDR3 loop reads CASSDRGAGELFF. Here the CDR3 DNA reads TGTGCCAGCTCTGACCGGGGGGCCGGGGAGCTGTTTTTT.